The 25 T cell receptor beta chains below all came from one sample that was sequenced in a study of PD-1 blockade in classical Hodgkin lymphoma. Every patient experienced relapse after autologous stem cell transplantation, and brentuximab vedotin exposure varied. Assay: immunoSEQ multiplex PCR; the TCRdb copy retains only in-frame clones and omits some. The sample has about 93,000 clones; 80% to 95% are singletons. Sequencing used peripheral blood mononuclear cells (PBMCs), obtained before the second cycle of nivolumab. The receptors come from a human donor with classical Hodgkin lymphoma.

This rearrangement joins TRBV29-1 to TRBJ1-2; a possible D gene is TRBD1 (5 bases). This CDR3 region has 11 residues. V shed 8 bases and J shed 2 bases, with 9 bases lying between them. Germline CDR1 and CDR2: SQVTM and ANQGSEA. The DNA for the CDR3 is TGCAGCACGACAGAGAACTATGGCTACACCTTC. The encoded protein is CSTTENYGYTF.

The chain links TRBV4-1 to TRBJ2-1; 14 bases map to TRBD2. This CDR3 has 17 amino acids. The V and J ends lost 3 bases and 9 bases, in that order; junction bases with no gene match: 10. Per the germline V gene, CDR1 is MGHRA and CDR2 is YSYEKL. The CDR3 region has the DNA TGCGCCAGCAGCCAGGCACCGACTAGCGGGAGGGCCTTTGAGCAGTTCTTC. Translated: CASSQAPTSGRAFEQFF.

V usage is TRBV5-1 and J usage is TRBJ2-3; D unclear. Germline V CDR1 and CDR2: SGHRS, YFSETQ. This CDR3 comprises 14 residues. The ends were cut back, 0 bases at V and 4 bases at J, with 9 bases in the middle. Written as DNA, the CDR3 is TGCGCCAGCAGCTTGGAATTAGCTCCAGATACGCAGTATTTT. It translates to CASSLELAPDTQYF. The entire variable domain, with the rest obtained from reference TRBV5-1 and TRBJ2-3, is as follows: KAGVTQTPRYLIKTRGQQVTLSCSPISGHRSVSWYQQTPGQGLQFLFEYFSETQRNKGNFPGRFSGRQFSNSRSEMNVSTLELGDSALYLCASSLELAPDTQYFGPGTRLTVL.

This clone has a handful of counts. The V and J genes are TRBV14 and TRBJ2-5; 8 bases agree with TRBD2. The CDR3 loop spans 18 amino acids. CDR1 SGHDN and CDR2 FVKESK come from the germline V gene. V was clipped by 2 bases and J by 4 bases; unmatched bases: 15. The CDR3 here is CASSQRSSGNIYRETQYF. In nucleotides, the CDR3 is TGTGCCAGCAGCCAAAGAAGTAGCGGGAATATATATAGAGAGACCCAGTACTTC.

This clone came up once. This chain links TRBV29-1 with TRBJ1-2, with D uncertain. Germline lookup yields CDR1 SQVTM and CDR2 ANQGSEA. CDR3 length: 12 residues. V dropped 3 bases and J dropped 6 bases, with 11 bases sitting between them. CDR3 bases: TGCAGCGTTGAGGGCTCTTTGGATGGCTACACCTTC. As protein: CSVEGSLDGYTF.

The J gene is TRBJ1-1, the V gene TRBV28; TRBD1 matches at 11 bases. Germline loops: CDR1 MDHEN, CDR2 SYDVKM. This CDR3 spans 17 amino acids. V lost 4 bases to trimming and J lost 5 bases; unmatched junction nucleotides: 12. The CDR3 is CASSSRDRGIVWTEAFF. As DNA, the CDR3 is TGTGCCAGCAGTTCCCGGGACAGGGGGATCGTATGGACTGAAGCTTTCTTT.

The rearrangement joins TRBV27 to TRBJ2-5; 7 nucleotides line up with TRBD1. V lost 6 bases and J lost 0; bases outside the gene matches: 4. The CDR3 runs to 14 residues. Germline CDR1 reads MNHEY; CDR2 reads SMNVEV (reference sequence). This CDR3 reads CASRGQMYQETQYF. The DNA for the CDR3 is TGTGCCAGCAGGGGACAGATGTACCAAGAGACCCAGTACTTC.

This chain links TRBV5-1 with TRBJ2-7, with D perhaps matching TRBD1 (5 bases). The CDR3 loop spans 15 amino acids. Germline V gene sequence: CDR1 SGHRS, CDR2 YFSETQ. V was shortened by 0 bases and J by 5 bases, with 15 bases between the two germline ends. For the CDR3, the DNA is TGCGCCAGCAGCTTGGAGGGGCAGGGTCTCCACGAGCAGTACTTC. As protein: CASSLEGQGLHEQYF.

The CDR3 coding sequence is TGTGCCAGTAGTGAGGCCCTAGCGGGAGTTGGGACAGATACGCAGTATTTT. Its translation: CASSEALAGVGTDTQYF. V and J are TRBV19 and TRBJ2-3; TRBD2 aligns across 10 bases. CDR1 is LNHDA, CDR2 SQIVND, per germline (reference sequence). With V trimmed by 5 bases and J by 3 bases, 11 bases remained unmatched. This CDR3 region has 17 residues.

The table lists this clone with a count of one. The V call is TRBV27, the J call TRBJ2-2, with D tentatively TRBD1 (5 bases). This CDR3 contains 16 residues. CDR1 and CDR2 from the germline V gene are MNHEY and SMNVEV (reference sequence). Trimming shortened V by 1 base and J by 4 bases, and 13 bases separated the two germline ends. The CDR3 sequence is CASSLLSGLGTGELFF. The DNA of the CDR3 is TGTGCCAGCAGTTTATTATCAGGGTTGGGCACCGGGGAGCTGTTTTTT.

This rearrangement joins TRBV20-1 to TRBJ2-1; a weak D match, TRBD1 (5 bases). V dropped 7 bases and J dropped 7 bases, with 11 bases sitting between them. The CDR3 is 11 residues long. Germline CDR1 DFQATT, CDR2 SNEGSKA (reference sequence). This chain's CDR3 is CSEGLGNEQFF. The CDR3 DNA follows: TGCAGTGAGGGGCTCGGGAATGAGCAGTTCTTC.

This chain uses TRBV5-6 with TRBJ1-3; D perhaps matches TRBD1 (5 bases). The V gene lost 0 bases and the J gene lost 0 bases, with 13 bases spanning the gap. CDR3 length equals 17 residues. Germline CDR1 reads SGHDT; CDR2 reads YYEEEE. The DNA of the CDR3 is TGTGCCAGCAGCTTGGCCCAGGGTTCGGCCTCTGGAAACACCATATATTTT. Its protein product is CASSLAQGSASGNTIYF.

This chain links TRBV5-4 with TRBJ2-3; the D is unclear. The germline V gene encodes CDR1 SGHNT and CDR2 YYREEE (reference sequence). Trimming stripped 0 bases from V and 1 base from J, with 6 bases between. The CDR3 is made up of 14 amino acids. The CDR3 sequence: CASSLVGRTDTQYF. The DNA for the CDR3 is TGTGCCAGCAGCTTGGTAGGGCGCACAGATACGCAGTATTTT.

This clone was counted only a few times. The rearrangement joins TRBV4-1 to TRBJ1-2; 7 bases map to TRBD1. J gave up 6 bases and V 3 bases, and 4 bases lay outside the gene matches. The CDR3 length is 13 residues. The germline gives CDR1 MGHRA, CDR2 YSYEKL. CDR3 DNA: TGCGCCAGCAGCCATGAGACAGGGAATGGCTACACCTTC. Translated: CASSHETGNGYTF.

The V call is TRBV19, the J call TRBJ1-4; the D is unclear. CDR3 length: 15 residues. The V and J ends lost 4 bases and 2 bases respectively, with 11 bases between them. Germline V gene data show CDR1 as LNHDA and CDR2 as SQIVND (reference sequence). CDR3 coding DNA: TGTGCCAGTAGTAACCCTCTGAGGACTAATGAAAAACTGTTTTTT. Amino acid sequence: CASSNPLRTNEKLFF.

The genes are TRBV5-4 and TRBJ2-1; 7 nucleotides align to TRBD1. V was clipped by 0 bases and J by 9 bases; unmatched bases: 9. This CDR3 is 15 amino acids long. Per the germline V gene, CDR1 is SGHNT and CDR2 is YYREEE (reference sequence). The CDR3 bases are TGTGCCAGCAGCTTGGAAACAGGGGAGACCGGTGAGCAGTTCTTC. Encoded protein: CASSLETGETGEQFF.

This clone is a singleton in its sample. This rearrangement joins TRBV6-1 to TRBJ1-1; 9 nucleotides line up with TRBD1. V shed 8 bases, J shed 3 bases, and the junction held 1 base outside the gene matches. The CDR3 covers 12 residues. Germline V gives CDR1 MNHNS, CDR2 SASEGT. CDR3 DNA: TGTGCCAGCGGGACAGGGCACACTGAAGCTTTCTTT. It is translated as CASGTGHTEAFF.

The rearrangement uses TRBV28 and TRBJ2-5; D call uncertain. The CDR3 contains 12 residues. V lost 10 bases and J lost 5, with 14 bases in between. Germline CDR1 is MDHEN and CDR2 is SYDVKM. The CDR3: CATTAQSETQYF. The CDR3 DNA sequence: TGTGCCACCACCGCGCAGTCGGAGACCCAGTACTTC.

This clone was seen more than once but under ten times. CDR3 in amino acids: CASSPTANTEAFF. The DNA of the CDR3 is TGTGCCAGTAGTCCCACAGCGAACACTGAAGCTTTCTTT. V gene TRBV19 combines with J gene TRBJ1-1; D is unclear. Germline values: CDR1 LNHDA, CDR2 SQIVND (reference sequence). This CDR3 has 13 amino acids. Trimming removed 5 bases from V and 1 base from J, with 8 bases in between.

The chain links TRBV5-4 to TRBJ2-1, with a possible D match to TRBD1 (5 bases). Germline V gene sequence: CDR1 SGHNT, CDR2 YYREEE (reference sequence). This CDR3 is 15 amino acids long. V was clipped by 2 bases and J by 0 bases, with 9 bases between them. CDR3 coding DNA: TGTGCCAGCAGCTTATCAGGGTCCTCCTACAATGAGCAGTTCTTC. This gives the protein CASSLSGSSYNEQFF.

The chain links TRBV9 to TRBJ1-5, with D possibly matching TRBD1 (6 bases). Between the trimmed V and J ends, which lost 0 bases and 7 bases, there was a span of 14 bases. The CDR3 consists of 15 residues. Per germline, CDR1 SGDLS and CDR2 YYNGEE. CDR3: CASSVGGGLEQPQHF. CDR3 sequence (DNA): TGTGCCAGCAGCGTAGGTGGGGGGCTGGAACAGCCCCAGCATTTT.

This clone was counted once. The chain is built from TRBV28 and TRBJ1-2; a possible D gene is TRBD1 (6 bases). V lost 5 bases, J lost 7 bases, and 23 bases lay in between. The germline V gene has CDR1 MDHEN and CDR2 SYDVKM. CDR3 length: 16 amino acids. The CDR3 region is CASSPPHSDRALGYTF. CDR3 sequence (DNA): TGTGCCAGCAGTCCCCCCCACTCGGACAGAGCCCTTGGCTACACCTTC.

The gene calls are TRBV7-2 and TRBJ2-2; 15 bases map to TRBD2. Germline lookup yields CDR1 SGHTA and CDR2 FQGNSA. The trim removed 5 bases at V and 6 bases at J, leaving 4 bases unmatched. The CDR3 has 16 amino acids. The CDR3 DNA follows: TGTGCCAGCAGCCCAAGGACTAGCGGGAGGGCCGGGGAGCTGTTTTTT. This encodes CASSPRTSGRAGELFF.

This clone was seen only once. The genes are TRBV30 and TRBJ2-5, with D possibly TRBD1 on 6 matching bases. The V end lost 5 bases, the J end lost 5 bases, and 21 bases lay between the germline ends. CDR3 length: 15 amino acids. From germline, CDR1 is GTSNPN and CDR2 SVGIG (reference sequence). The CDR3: CAWGLGGRGWETQYF. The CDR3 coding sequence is TGTGCCTGGGGCCTAGGGGGAAGGGGCTGGGAGACCCAGTACTTC.

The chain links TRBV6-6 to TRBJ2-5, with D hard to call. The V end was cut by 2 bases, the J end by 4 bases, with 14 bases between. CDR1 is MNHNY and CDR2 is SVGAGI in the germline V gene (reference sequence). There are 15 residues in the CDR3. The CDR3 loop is CASSYRRVGSETQYF. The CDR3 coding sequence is TGTGCCAGCAGTTACCGCCGGGTGGGGTCAGAGACCCAGTACTTC.